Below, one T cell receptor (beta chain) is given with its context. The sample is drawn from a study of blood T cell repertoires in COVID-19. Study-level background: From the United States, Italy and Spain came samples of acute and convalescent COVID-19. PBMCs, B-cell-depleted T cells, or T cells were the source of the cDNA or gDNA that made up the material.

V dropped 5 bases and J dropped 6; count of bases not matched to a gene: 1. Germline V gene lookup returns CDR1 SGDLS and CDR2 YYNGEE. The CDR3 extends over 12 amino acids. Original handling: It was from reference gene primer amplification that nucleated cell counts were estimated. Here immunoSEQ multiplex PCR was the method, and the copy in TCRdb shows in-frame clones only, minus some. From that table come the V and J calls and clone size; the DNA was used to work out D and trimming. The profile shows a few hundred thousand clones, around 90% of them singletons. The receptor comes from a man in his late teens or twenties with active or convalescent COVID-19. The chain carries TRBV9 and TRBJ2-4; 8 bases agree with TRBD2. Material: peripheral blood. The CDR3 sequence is CASRAGGNIQYF. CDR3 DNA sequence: TGTGCCAGCAGGGCGGGAGGAAACATTCAGTACTTC.